Listed here is a single TCR beta chain. Antigen unknown. This sample was included in a study of cytomegalovirus exposure and HLA in healthy donors. Study conclusions and caveats: Later work showed greater clonal expansion in HLA-associated TCR beta chains than in equally common others.

This CDR3 spans 16 amino acids. From germline, CDR1 is SGHNT and CDR2 YYREEE (reference sequence). PCR involved 60 Vbeta and 13 Jbeta primers. TCRdb's table, derived via immunoSEQ multiplex PCR, lists solely in-frame clones and lacks some. The sample lists about 43,000 clones, 70% to 80% seen once, with roughly 1.3% in the top ten. Input material: PBMCs. This sequence was found in a man under 40 in good health and CMV-seronegative. The chain recombines TRBV5-4 with TRBJ2-5, with TRBD2 matching 14 bases. The better agreement between TRBJ2-7 and the DNA end casts doubt on the J call. CDR3 sequence (DNA): TGTGCCAGCAGCCTGGGGGCCGGGACTAGCGGGAGCGAGCAGTACTTC. Translated, it gives CASSLGAGTSGSEQYF.